What follows are 5 T cell receptor beta chains derived from one specimen sequenced in a study of cytomegalovirus exposure and HLA in healthy donors (dated by TCRdb to 2017 to 2019). Library preparation used the immunoSEQ multiplex PCR assay. A mixture of 60 forward primers for TCR Vbeta segments and 13 reverse primers for TCR Jbeta segments was used in the multiplex PCR. Held by TCRdb, this immuneACCESS table contains in-frame sequences only and omits some clones. Under half of the omission traces to an unresolved V gene where checked; the cause of the rest is unknown. Here the sample has roughly 150,000 clones; approximately 80% occur a single time. The top ten hold 1.5% to 2% of the sample. Input material: PBMCs. The receptors were gathered from a woman in her 40s in good health and CMV-seronegative.

The chain links TRBV29-1 to TRBJ2-2, with D possibly matching TRBD1 (5 bases). There are 14 residues in the CDR3. Germline V gene data show CDR1 as SQVTM and CDR2 as ANQGSEA. V was clipped by 7 bases and J by 4 bases, with 16 bases between them. This CDR3 reads CSAQEFEATGELFF. The CDR3 nucleotides read TGCAGCGCACAGGAGTTTGAGGCCACCGGGGAGCTGTTTTTT.

This clone was picked up one time. This rearrangement joins TRBV30 to TRBJ2-5, with 8 bases identical to TRBD2. This CDR3 is 11 amino acids long. Germline lookup yields CDR1 GTSNPN and CDR2 SVGIG (reference sequence). J was trimmed by 10 bases and V by 1 base; bases with no gene match: 2. The CDR3 DNA reads as TGTGCCTGGAGTGCAGCGGGGGACCAGTACTTC. Its translation is CAWSAAGDQYF.

The chain carries TRBV29-1 and TRBJ1-1; 7 bases fit TRBD1. With 6 bases clipped from V and 4 bases from J, the junction kept 20 bases outside the gene matches. From germline, CDR1 is SQVTM and CDR2 ANQGSEA. The CDR3 spans 17 residues. CDR3 sequence: CSVETTGSTFLVTEAFF. The CDR3 nucleotides read TGCAGCGTAGAAACGACAGGGTCGACGTTCCTGGTCACTGAAGCTTTCTTT.

The rearrangement uses TRBV6-5 and TRBJ1-1; 9 bases fit TRBD1. Unmatched junction bases numbered 6, after V lost 8 bases and J lost 8 bases. Germline loops: CDR1 MNHEY, CDR2 SVGAGI. This CDR3 comprises 12 residues. The CDR3 sequence is CASGGQGPEAFF. The CDR3 DNA reads as TGTGCCAGCGGGGGACAGGGACCAGAAGCTTTCTTT.

The CDR3 DNA sequence: TGTGCCAGCAGTTTCCTCCTCGCGGGAGGTCGGAATGAGCAGTTCTTC. It codes for CASSFLLAGGRNEQFF. The chain couples TRBV27 to TRBJ2-1; 8 nucleotides line up with TRBD2. Germline assignment: CDR1 MNHEY and CDR2 SMNVEV (reference sequence). CDR3 size: 16 residues. The J segment lost 7 bases and the V segment lost 3 bases, leaving 11 bases of the junction unmatched.